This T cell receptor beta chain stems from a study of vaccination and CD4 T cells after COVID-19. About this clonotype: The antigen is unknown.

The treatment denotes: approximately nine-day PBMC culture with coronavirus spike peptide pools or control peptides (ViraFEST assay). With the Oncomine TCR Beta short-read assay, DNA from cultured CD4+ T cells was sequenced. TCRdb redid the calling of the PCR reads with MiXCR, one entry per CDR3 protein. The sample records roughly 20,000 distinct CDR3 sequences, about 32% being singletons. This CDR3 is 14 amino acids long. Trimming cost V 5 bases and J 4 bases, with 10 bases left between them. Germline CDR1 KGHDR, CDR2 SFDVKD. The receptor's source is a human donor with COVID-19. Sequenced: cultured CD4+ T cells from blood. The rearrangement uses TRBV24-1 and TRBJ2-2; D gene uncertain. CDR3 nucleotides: TGTGCCACCAGTGTTTCGATCCCCACCGGGGAGCTGTTTTTT. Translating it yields CATSVSIPTGELFF.